The sample holds many counts of the clone carrying this T cell receptor (beta chain). The sample originates from a study of Graves' ophthalmopathy and Graves' hyperthyroidism. The germline CDR1 and CDR2 sequences are KGHDR and SFDVKD. V was clipped by 3 bases and J by 5 bases; unmatched bases: 4. This CDR3 is 15 amino acids long. RNA transcripts were the source from which TCR beta CDR3 regions were amplified. RT-PCR was first run with HTBI primers, then multiplex PCR in a second round. TCRdb analysed the multiplex PCR reads with MiXCR anew, one entry per CDR3 protein. Here the sample spans roughly 160,000 distinct CDR3 sequences, just under 40% being singletons.

The TCR sequence derives from a man aged 30 to 39 with Graves' ophthalmopathy. Sequencing used peripheral blood. The gene calls are TRBV24-1 and TRBJ2-5, with 11 bases lining up with TRBD1. This CDR3 is CATSDPGQGVETQYF. The CDR3, as DNA: TGTGCCACCAGTGATCCGGGACAGGGGGTTGAGACCCAGTACTTC.